This TCR beta chain was observed in a study of glioma-infiltrating T cells. The iRepertoire nested amplicon-rescue multiplex PCR amplified TCR alpha and beta CDR3s from RNA. Input was roughly 100-450 ng of tissue mRNA or PBMC total RNA. TCRdb reprocessed the multiplex PCR reads via MiXCR and lists one record per CDR3 protein. The repertoire has some 110,000 distinct CDR3 sequences, around 23% of them found once; the top ten carry about 16%. Germline assignment: CDR1 DFQATT and CDR2 SNEGSKA (reference sequence). V gave up 6 bases and J gave up 7 bases, with 15 bases separating them. CDR3 length: 12 residues. This clonotype was counted many times.

The chain joins TRBV20-1 to TRBJ1-2; no definite D call. The sequence was collected from a human donor with low-grade glioma or glioblastoma, undergoing nonglioma brain surgery, or in good health (not recorded which). Sequencing input: glioma tissue, nonneoplastic brain tissue, or PBMCs (not recorded which). The CDR3 sequence is CSASDIGRGYTF. CDR3 DNA: TGCAGTGCCAGCGACATTGGACGTGGCTACACCTTC.